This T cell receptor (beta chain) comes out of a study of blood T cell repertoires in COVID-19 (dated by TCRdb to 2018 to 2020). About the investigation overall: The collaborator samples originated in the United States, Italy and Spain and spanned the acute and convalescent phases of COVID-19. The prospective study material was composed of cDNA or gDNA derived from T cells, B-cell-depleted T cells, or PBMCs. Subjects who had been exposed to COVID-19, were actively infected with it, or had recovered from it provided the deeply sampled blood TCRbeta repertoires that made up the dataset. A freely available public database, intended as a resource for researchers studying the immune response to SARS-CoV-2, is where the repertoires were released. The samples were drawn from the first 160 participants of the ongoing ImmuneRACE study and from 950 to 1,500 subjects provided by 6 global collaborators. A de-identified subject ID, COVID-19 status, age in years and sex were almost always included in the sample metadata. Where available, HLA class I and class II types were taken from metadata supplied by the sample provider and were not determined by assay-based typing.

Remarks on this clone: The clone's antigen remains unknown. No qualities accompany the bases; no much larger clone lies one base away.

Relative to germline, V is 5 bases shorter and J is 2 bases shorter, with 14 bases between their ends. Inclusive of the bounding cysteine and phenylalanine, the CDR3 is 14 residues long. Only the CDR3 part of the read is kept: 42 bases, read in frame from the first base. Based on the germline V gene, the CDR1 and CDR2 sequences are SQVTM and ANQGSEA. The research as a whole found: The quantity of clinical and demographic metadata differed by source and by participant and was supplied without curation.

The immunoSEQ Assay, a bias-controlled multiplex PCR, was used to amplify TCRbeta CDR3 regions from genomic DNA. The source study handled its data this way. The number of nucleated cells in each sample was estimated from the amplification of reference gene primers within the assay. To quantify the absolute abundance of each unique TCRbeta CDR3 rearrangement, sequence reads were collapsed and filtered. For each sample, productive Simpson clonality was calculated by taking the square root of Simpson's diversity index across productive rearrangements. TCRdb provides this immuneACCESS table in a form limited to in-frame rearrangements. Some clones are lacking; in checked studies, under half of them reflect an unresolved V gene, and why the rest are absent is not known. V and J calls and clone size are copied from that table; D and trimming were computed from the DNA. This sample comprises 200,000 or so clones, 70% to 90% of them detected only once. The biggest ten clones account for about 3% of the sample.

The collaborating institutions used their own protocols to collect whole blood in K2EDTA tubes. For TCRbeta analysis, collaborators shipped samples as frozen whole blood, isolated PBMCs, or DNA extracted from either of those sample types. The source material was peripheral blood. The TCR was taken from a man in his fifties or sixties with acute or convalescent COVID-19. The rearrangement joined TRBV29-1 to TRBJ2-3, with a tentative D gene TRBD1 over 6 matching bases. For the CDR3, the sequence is CSVLQQGNTDTQYF. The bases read TGCAGCGTTCTCCAACAGGGCAACACAGATACGCAGTATTTT.